This T cell receptor (beta chain) appears in the sequencing data of a study of shared clonotypes between healthy human individuals. The CDR3 is made up of 18 amino acids. V lost 2 bases, J lost 4 bases, and 12 bases stayed unmatched. Germline values: CDR1 KGHSH, CDR2 LQKENI. Around 30,000 T cell genomes, or 300 ng DNA, went into unsorted PBMC replicate PCRs. Measured with immunoSEQ multiplex PCR; TCRdb has only the in-frame clones, and not every one. The repertoire holds approximately 480,000 clones, with about 79% as singletons. Sequences were obtained from PBMCs. V is TRBV18 and J is TRBJ1-4, with 8 bases that match TRBD1. The sequence was obtained from a woman between 40 and 50 years old in good health. Some clones in this sample may be carry-over from other donors' samples. The chain's CDR3 is CASSPYTKGQGINEKLFF. CDR3 sequence (DNA): TGTGCCAGCTCACCATACACGAAAGGACAGGGAATTAATGAAAAACTGTTTTTT.